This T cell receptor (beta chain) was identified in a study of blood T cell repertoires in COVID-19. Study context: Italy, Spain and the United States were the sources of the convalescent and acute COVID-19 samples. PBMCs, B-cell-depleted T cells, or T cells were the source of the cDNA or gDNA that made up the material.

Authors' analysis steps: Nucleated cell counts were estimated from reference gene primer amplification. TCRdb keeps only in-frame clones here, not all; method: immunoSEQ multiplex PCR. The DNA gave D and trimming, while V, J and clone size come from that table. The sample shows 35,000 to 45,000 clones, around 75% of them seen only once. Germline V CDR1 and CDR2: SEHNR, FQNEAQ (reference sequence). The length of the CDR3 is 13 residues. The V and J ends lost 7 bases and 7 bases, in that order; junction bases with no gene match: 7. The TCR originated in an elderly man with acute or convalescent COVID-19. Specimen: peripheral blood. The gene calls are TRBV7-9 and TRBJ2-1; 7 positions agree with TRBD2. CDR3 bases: TGTGCCAGCATCAACGGGGGGTTGAATGAGCAGTTCTTC. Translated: CASINGGLNEQFF.